This T cell receptor (beta chain) derives from a study of cytomegalovirus exposure and HLA in healthy donors (dated by TCRdb to 2015 to 2018). At the level of the whole study: In an earlier analysis of roughly 500 of the donors, around 290 Gb of sequence data and 117 million unique TCR beta sequences from about 180 million T cells were reported. Both class I and class II loci were covered by HLA typing, at four-digit resolution. The later analysis used no new phenotypic data to find candidate immune exposures, relying instead on TCR beta sequences and their occurrence across donors. Every discovery cohort repertoire had been produced on one sequencing platform. To study patterns of TCR occurrence, a later analysis re-analyzed previously published TCR beta repertoires from 666 donors and added high-resolution HLA genotyping. Donor age, sex, ethnicity and CMV serostatus were compiled together with the repertoire data. An earlier analysis of several hundred of the donors applied high-throughput TCR beta sequencing to assess whether each TCR beta V gene segment acted as functional or pseudogenic. To predict cytomegalovirus infection status, the study combined high-throughput TCR immunosequencing, statistical association of individual TCRs with disease status, and machine learning. The number of donors typed differed by locus, with roughly 629-640 for A, B, C, DRB1 and DQB1, over 500 for DQA1, over 600 for DPA1, and some 440 for DPB1. Of the roughly 400 genotyped donors, over 65% fell in the genetic ancestry cluster associated with self-reported Caucasian donors. The study aimed to test whether cataloging public T cell receptors could reveal signatures of past pathogen exposure. About 320 gigabases of sequencing data and tens of millions of unique TCR sequences were included in an early release covering over 600 HLA-typed donors. Along with the roughly 670-subject first cohort, a separate validation cohort of more than 90 different subjects was used. Among 398 genotyped donors of the cohort, an average of about 240,000 unique TCR beta nucleotide sequences were sequenced per donor, around a sixth of them non-productive. In a later genetic analysis, genome-wide SNP genotypes for about 60% of the 666 donors were used, and that subset was treated as a discovery cohort. Roughly 5 DR-DQ haplotypes were handled as single units for association and clustering, since linkage in the cohort was strong. The study used immunosequencing to profile the T cell repertoires of under 700 subjects and linked those repertoires to cytomegalovirus serostatus.

The cohort comprised fewer than 750 healthy bone marrow donors. At the time of sampling, all cohort members were nominally healthy, though unrecorded immune exposures were likely present. The donor tested CMV seronegative, placing the donor among the 350 or so seronegative members of the cohort. A peripheral blood sample was collected from each donor, and TCR beta sequencing was performed on peripheral blood mononuclear cells. The Qiagen DNeasy Blood Extraction Kit was used to extract genomic DNA from the blood cell samples. Preparation of the library involved the immunoSEQ multiplex PCR assay. For the multiplex PCR, a mixture combining 60 forward primers for TCR Vbeta segments and 13 reverse primers for TCR Jbeta segments was used. Amplification of the CDR3 region of rearranged TCR beta genes was performed with a multiplex PCR assay on genomic DNA. The Illumina HiSeq System was used to sequence the amplified TCR beta libraries as 87-base-pair reads. From the authors' description of their analysis: In a later analysis, tens of millions of unique TCR beta chains were counted across the roughly 700 repertoires, and roughly 11 million of these chains were shared by at least two donors. Raw reads were error-corrected and collapsed into unique sequences by a nearest-neighbor algorithm in which closely related sequences were merged to remove PCR and sequencing errors. CDR3 sequences were aligned to IMGT reference sequences to assign V, D and J gene segments. For a sequence to be retained, a match of at least six nucleotides to both a V gene segment and a J gene segment was required. A rearrangement was called productive if the CDR3 had no stop codons and remained in frame with V and J, and every other rearrangement was called non-productive. CDR3 was defined according to IMGT convention as the region running from the second conserved V-encoded cysteine to the conserved J-encoded phenylalanine. In an earlier analysis of some 550 of the donors, sequences lacking an unambiguous match to a single V gene segment were excluded. An earlier analysis of under 750 of the donors called V segments functional above 56.7% productive rearrangements and segregating when the between-donor standard deviation exceeded 5%. A statistical classification framework was built for diagnosing cytomegalovirus status from the catalog of TCR beta chain sequences. In a later analysis, V and J genes were assigned by comparing TCR nucleotide sequences against IMGT/GENE-DB human TR gene sequences. Using the TCRdist pipeline, a later analysis assigned CDR3 sequences along with most-parsimonious VDJ recombination scenarios. A later analysis defined each TCR beta chain by its CDR3 amino acid sequence plus V-gene family, and excluded reads lacking a unique V-gene family. A later analysis removed several hundred highly shared, low-generation-probability nucleotide sequences to deal with suspected cross-contamination and a sequencing artifact. A later analysis calculated a clonal expansion index for each public chain from normalized within-repertoire ranks of inferred template counts. In a later analysis, generation probabilities were computed using a VDJ recombination model fitted to out-of-frame rearrangements, and the results were checked against IGoR. In a later analysis, TCR-TCR, TCR-HLA and TCR-CMV co-occurrence was scored with hypergeometric tests, and a repertoire-size bias correction was applied to TCR pairs. False discovery rates were estimated in a later analysis by permuting HLA or CMV assignments 20 times. In a later analysis, co-occurring TCRs were grouped using DBSCAN, with TCRdist sequence similarity added in when clustering inside HLA-allele-positive subsets. Repertoires with fewer than 30,000 or more than 120,000 public chains were left out of co-occurrence clustering, as were five repertoires with anomalous nucleotide sharing. The clones in this table, taken by TCRdb from immuneACCESS, are in-frame only. Not every clone is retained; where verified, under half of the shortfall comes from an unresolved V gene, and the cause of the rest is unknown. V and J calls and clone size are as listed in that table; D and trimming were resolved from the DNA. This sample is represented by fewer than 200,000 clones; approximately 82% of them were singletons. The top ten clonotypes cover about 1.7% of the sample.

The full study reports these points: In an earlier analysis of a few hundred of the donors, most TCR beta V segments were observed in productive rearrangements about 90% or about 30% of the time, broadly matching IMGT annotations. Compared with equally common non-associated chains, HLA-associated TCR beta chains in a later analysis were more clonally expanded and had lower generation probabilities. In a later analysis, 15,000 to 20,000 TCR beta sequences were associated with specific HLA alleles at a false discovery rate of 0.05. Correlated functional status among segregating V segments might be attributable to linkage disequilibrium, but an unknown experimental factor could not be ruled out. The only immune exposure information available for the cohort was CMV serostatus. A further reported finding was that TCR beta sequences accurately predicted the HLA-A and HLA-B alleles for most subjects in the first cohort. A total of fewer than 200 TCR beta chains were listed by the study as associated with cytomegalovirus. The sequencing pipeline was judged likely to have produced a cluster of highly shared sequence variants as a technical artifact. In a later analysis, the rate of TCR association differed among HLA loci, with DRB1 alleles having the most associated TCRs and HLA-C alleles having the fewest. Three of the identified cytomegalovirus-associated TCR beta chains were confirmed in vitro to be specific for cytomegalovirus antigens. Compared with the roughly 720-donor mean, donors in an Asian-associated ancestry cluster had fewer N-insertions in productive TCRs, according to a later genetic analysis. When HLA alleles, especially DR and DQ, strongly co-occurred, attributing TCR associations to individual alleles was difficult. Cytomegalovirus status was reported to be diagnosed by the classifier with high specificity and sensitivity in both the original and validation cohorts. The presence/absence analyses assumed that sequencing depth was roughly uniform across donors, and that assumption may not be true. While some public TCRs were present in many individuals, most TCR sequences turned up only very rarely across donors. Because HLA typing was missing for some donors at each locus, association tests included only the typed subset. Only TCR beta chains were sequenced in this cohort, and the absence of alpha or paired-chain data limited detectable features. According to a later analysis, parvovirus B19, influenza, CMV and Epstein-Barr virus appeared linked to several top co-occurrence clusters. Because counts were too low, approximately 18 rarely observed V segments, including chromosome 9 orphons, were excluded from the earlier analysis of fewer than 650 of the donors. V-gene and J-gene trimming of TCR beta chains was associated with a missense DCLRE1C variant in a later genetic analysis, and the association was replicated in an independent cohort. Most CMV-associated TCR beta chains appeared to be HLA-restricted in a later analysis, and the HLA associations seemed to be driven largely by CMV exposure. The 87-base-pair reads could not distinguish some IMGT-functional V segments, including TRBV6-2 and TRBV6-3, so those segments were excluded. The authors suggested that the approach could potentially be extended to other disease states and immunological phenotypes.

CDR1 and CDR2, per the germline V gene (reference sequence), are GTSNPN and SVGIG. V loses 2 bases of germline sequence and J loses 6 bases, and the interval between the two ends is 12 bases. Counted from cysteine to phenylalanine, this CDR3 has 13 amino acids. The entry retains the CDR3 DNA only, 39 bases that are in frame from base 1. On this clone: The clone's antigen remains unknown. Base qualities are not at hand, and no much larger clone is one base apart.

The sample was PBMCs. Here the chain combines TRBV30 and TRBJ2-3; a tentative D call is TRBD2 (6 bases match). The TCR originated in a woman between 18 and 29 years old in good health and CMV-seronegative. The DNA is TGTGCCTGGAGTAGGCTAGCGAGTGATACGCAGTATTTT. It specifies CAWSRLASDTQYF.